These T cell receptor beta chains were read from a single sample in a study of post-analysis software for immune sequencing data. Each CDR3 protein gets one entry after TCRdb re-called the PCR reads with MiXCR. The table has hundreds of thousands of distinct CDR3 sequences, roughly 27% seen once. The sequencing sample was made of blood. These receptors were taken from a girl aged 10 to 17 with multiple sclerosis. Both conserved end residues are part of each CDR3. Fields, in order: clone size, V gene, D gene, J gene, CDR3 DNA, CDR3 protein. The D gene is left open where the match is weak. Clone size is given for some rows only: seen once, a few or many times, or a class if the clone is expanded.

abundance: few; v_gene: TRBV19; d_gene: -; j_gene: TRBJ1-2; CDR3nt: TGTGCCAGTAGTATTTACACGAAAGACCGCTATGGCTACACCTTC; CDR3aa: CASSIYTKDRYGYTF
abundance: -; v_gene: TRBV29-1; d_gene: -; j_gene: TRBJ2-1; CDR3nt: TGCAGCGTCCTCCTGAGCTCCTACAATGAGCAGTTCTTC; CDR3aa: CSVLLSSYNEQFF
abundance: few; v_gene: TRBV12-3/TRBV12-4; d_gene: TRBD1; j_gene: TRBJ1-4; CDR3nt: TGTGCCAGCAGTCCAGACAGGGTCGGAAAACTGTTTTTT; CDR3aa: CASSPDRVGKLFF
abundance: many; v_gene: TRBV20-1; d_gene: -; j_gene: TRBJ2-5; CDR3nt: TGCAGTGCCCAGGGACCGGAGGGGGAGACCCAGTACTTC; CDR3aa: CSAQGPEGETQYF
abundance: -; v_gene: TRBV6-2/TRBV6-3; d_gene: -; j_gene: TRBJ1-5; CDR3nt: TGTGCCAGCAGGAGCCTGCTCCCAAATCAGCCCCAGCATTTT; CDR3aa: CASRSLLPNQPQHF
abundance: -; v_gene: TRBV12-3/TRBV12-4; d_gene: -; j_gene: TRBJ2-5; CDR3nt: TGTGCCAGCAGCCTCAACGGGCCAGGGGCGACCCAGTACTTC; CDR3aa: CASSLNGPGATQYF
abundance: -; v_gene: TRBV6-1; d_gene: -; j_gene: TRBJ2-3; CDR3nt: TGTGCCAGCAGACAAGGTCTTAGAGCAGGAGTGGCAGATACGCAGTATTTT; CDR3aa: CASRQGLRAGVADTQYF
abundance: -; v_gene: TRBV7-9; d_gene: -; j_gene: TRBJ1-3; CDR3nt: TGTGCCAGCAGCTACACGAGCTCTGGAAACACCATATATTTT; CDR3aa: CASSYTSSGNTIYF
abundance: -; v_gene: TRBV5-1; d_gene: -; j_gene: TRBJ1-5; CDR3nt: TGCGCCAGCAGCCACGGCGTCGATCAGCCCCAGCATTTT; CDR3aa: CASSHGVDQPQHF
abundance: -; v_gene: TRBV28; d_gene: -; j_gene: TRBJ2-6; CDR3nt: TGTGCCACTCCCAGGGCGCGCGGGGCCAACGTCCTGACTTTC; CDR3aa: CATPRARGANVLTF
abundance: -; v_gene: TRBV20-1; d_gene: -; j_gene: TRBJ2-1; CDR3nt: TGCAGTGCTAGAGACGTCCTCTACAATGAGCAGTTCTTC; CDR3aa: CSARDVLYNEQFF
abundance: -; v_gene: TRBV7-2; d_gene: -; j_gene: TRBJ2-1; CDR3nt: TGTGCCAGCAGCCGGTCGGCGGCCGGGGGCAATGAGCAGTTCTTC; CDR3aa: CASSRSAAGGNEQFF
abundance: -; v_gene: TRBV7-9; d_gene: TRBD1; j_gene: TRBJ1-1; CDR3nt: TGTGCCAGCACCCTGGGACAGGGTAGGACTGAAGCTTTCTTT; CDR3aa: CASTLGQGRTEAFF
abundance: few; v_gene: TRBV29-1; d_gene: TRBD2; j_gene: TRBJ2-3; CDR3nt: TGCAGCGTTGAGAGGTTCCGTGGACTAGCGGTTGGTAGCACAGATACGCAGTATTTT; CDR3aa: CSVERFRGLAVGSTDTQYF
abundance: few; v_gene: TRBV9; d_gene: TRBD1; j_gene: TRBJ1-4; CDR3nt: TGTGCCAGCAGCGACGGGACAGGGTATAATGAAAAACTGTTTTTT; CDR3aa: CASSDGTGYNEKLFF
abundance: few; v_gene: TRBV28; d_gene: -; j_gene: TRBJ2-1; CDR3nt: TGTGCCAGCAGTTTTCGCGGACTACCGAATGAGCAGTTCTTC; CDR3aa: CASSFRGLPNEQFF
abundance: -; v_gene: TRBV7-2; d_gene: -; j_gene: TRBJ1-5; CDR3nt: TGTGCCAGCAGCAGGGCTAATCAGCCCCAGCATTTT; CDR3aa: CASSRANQPQHF
abundance: -; v_gene: TRBV6-2/TRBV6-3; d_gene: TRBD2; j_gene: TRBJ2-7; CDR3nt: TGTGCCAGCAGCCGAGAACCGCCTTTGCGGGGGTGGTACGAGCAGTACTTC; CDR3aa: CASSREPPLRGWYEQYF
abundance: -; v_gene: TRBV7-2; d_gene: TRBD2; j_gene: TRBJ2-3; CDR3nt: TGTGCCAGCAGATTGGCGGGAGGGGTAGATACGCAGTATTTT; CDR3aa: CASRLAGGVDTQYF
abundance: -; v_gene: TRBV20-1; d_gene: -; j_gene: TRBJ1-2; CDR3nt: TGCAGTGCTTACCAAGGGGCGTCCCCGCAGTTTAACTATGGCTACACCTTC; CDR3aa: CSAYQGASPQFNYGYTF
abundance: few; v_gene: TRBV4-3; d_gene: TRBD2; j_gene: TRBJ2-1; CDR3nt: TGCGCCAGCAGCCAAACTAGCGGGAGGGCGGATGAGCAGTTCTTC; CDR3aa: CASSQTSGRADEQFF
abundance: -; v_gene: TRBV5-4; d_gene: TRBD1; j_gene: TRBJ2-1; CDR3nt: TGTGCCAGCAGGGTGACAGGGACGGACAATGAGCAGTTCTTC; CDR3aa: CASRVTGTDNEQFF
abundance: many; v_gene: TRBV29-1; d_gene: TRBD1; j_gene: TRBJ2-7; CDR3nt: TGCAGCGTCGCGCTTACAGGGGGCTACGAGCAGTACTTC; CDR3aa: CSVALTGGYEQYF
abundance: few; v_gene: TRBV20-1; d_gene: TRBD1; j_gene: TRBJ2-5; CDR3nt: TGCAGTGCTAGCGGGCCGACAGGGGGGAATGAAGAGACCCAGTACTTC; CDR3aa: CSASGPTGGNEETQYF
abundance: -; v_gene: TRBV9; d_gene: TRBD2; j_gene: TRBJ2-1; CDR3nt: TGTGCCAGCAGCGGCACTAGCGGGAGCGGAGGTGAGCAGTTCTTC; CDR3aa: CASSGTSGSGGEQFF
abundance: -; v_gene: TRBV9; d_gene: TRBD1; j_gene: TRBJ2-6; CDR3nt: TGTGCCAGTAGACAGGGTTCTGGGGCCAACGTCCTGACTTTC; CDR3aa: CASRQGSGANVLTF
abundance: -; v_gene: TRBV10-3; d_gene: -; j_gene: TRBJ1-2; CDR3nt: TGTGCCATCAGTGGGGGCGGCACGATCTATGGCTACACCTTC; CDR3aa: CAISGGGTIYGYTF
abundance: -; v_gene: TRBV27; d_gene: -; j_gene: TRBJ2-5; CDR3nt: TGTGCCAGCAGGGTCCTAGCGGCTTTAGGGGGAGAGACCCAGTACTTC; CDR3aa: CASRVLAALGGETQYF
abundance: few; v_gene: TRBV6-2/TRBV6-3; d_gene: -; j_gene: TRBJ2-1; CDR3nt: TGTGCCAGCAGTTACTCGACGGGACCCTACAATGAGCAGTTCTTC; CDR3aa: CASSYSTGPYNEQFF
abundance: -; v_gene: TRBV29-1; d_gene: -; j_gene: TRBJ2-1; CDR3nt: TGCAGCCCCAGGGGCGGTTCCTACAATGAGCAGTTCTTC; CDR3aa: CSPRGGSYNEQFF
abundance: -; v_gene: TRBV11-2; d_gene: TRBD2; j_gene: TRBJ2-1; CDR3nt: TGTGCCAGCAGCCCGGGGACTAGCGGGTCCAGCGTCGAGCAGTTCTTC; CDR3aa: CASSPGTSGSSVEQFF
abundance: few; v_gene: TRBV28; d_gene: -; j_gene: TRBJ2-7; CDR3nt: TGTGCCAGCACGGCGGTAGGCAGCACCTACGAGCAGTACTTC; CDR3aa: CASTAVGSTYEQYF
abundance: few; v_gene: TRBV5-1; d_gene: -; j_gene: TRBJ2-3; CDR3nt: TGCGCCAGCGGCACAGCTAGCACAGATACGCAGTATTTT; CDR3aa: CASGTASTDTQYF
abundance: many; v_gene: TRBV5-1; d_gene: -; j_gene: TRBJ2-5; CDR3nt: TGCGCCAGCAGCTTTCCGGGGGGCGAAGAGACCCAGTACTTC; CDR3aa: CASSFPGGEETQYF
abundance: -; v_gene: TRBV20-1; d_gene: -; j_gene: TRBJ2-3; CDR3nt: TGCAGTGCTAGTATGACCGCCCCAGATACGCAGTATTTT; CDR3aa: CSASMTAPDTQYF
abundance: -; v_gene: TRBV5-1; d_gene: -; j_gene: TRBJ1-4; CDR3nt: TGCGCCAGCAGCTTGGGGCGGAGGGACAAAACTGAAAAACTGTTTTTT; CDR3aa: CASSLGRRDKTEKLFF
abundance: -; v_gene: TRBV20-1; d_gene: TRBD2; j_gene: TRBJ2-7; CDR3nt: TGCAGTGCTAGAGTGGGACTAGCGGGGTCCCAAAGCTCCTACGAGCAGTACTTC; CDR3aa: CSARVGLAGSQSSYEQYF
abundance: once; v_gene: TRBV29-1; d_gene: -; j_gene: TRBJ1-2; CDR3nt: TGCAGCGGAAGTCAGGGTTGGCGTGGCTACACCTTC; CDR3aa: CSGSQGWRGYTF
abundance: few; v_gene: TRBV6-5; d_gene: -; j_gene: TRBJ2-5; CDR3nt: TGTGCCAGCAGTTACTGGATTGGTAGAACTGGGAAAGAGACCCAGTACTTC; CDR3aa: CASSYWIGRTGKETQYF
abundance: few; v_gene: TRBV19; d_gene: TRBD2; j_gene: TRBJ2-1; CDR3nt: TGTGCCAGTAACAAAGACCTAGCGGGCTACAATGAGCAGTTCTTC; CDR3aa: CASNKDLAGYNEQFF
abundance: -; v_gene: TRBV15; d_gene: TRBD1; j_gene: TRBJ2-1; CDR3nt: TGTGCCACCAGCAGAGTAGGACAGGGCTTCAATGAGCAGTTCTTC; CDR3aa: CATSRVGQGFNEQFF
abundance: few; v_gene: TRBV4-1; d_gene: -; j_gene: TRBJ2-6; CDR3nt: TGCGCCAGCGGCCAAGACCCTGGACAGCGCTCTGGGGCCAACGTCCTGACTTTC; CDR3aa: CASGQDPGQRSGANVLTF
abundance: -; v_gene: TRBV5-4; d_gene: TRBD1; j_gene: TRBJ2-4; CDR3nt: TGTGCCAGCAGTTTGGACAGGGGGGTAAACATTCAGTACTTC; CDR3aa: CASSLDRGVNIQYF
abundance: few; v_gene: TRBV20-1; d_gene: TRBD1; j_gene: TRBJ2-7; CDR3nt: TGCAGTGCGAACAGGGGACACGAGCAGTACTTC; CDR3aa: CSANRGHEQYF
abundance: -; v_gene: TRBV2; d_gene: TRBD1; j_gene: TRBJ2-1; CDR3nt: TGTGCCGACCGGGACAGGGTCTACAGTGAGCAGTTCTTC; CDR3aa: CADRDRVYSEQFF
abundance: few; v_gene: TRBV10-3; d_gene: TRBD1; j_gene: TRBJ1-1; CDR3nt: TGTGCCATCAGAACCCGGGACAGCAACACTGAAGCTTTCTTT; CDR3aa: CAIRTRDSNTEAFF
abundance: -; v_gene: TRBV5-1; d_gene: TRBD1; j_gene: TRBJ2-7; CDR3nt: TGCGCCAGCAGCGTCCTCAGGGGGCCCTACGAGCAGTACTTC; CDR3aa: CASSVLRGPYEQYF
abundance: -; v_gene: TRBV7-2; d_gene: TRBD1; j_gene: TRBJ2-3; CDR3nt: TGTGCCAGCAGAGAAGAGACAGGGTGGGCAGATACGCAGTATTTT; CDR3aa: CASREETGWADTQYF
abundance: many; v_gene: TRBV6-5; d_gene: TRBD1; j_gene: TRBJ1-5; CDR3nt: TGTGCCAGCAGGGACAGGTGGGGCAATCAGCCCCAGCATTTT; CDR3aa: CASRDRWGNQPQHF
abundance: few; v_gene: TRBV12-3/TRBV12-4; d_gene: TRBD1; j_gene: TRBJ1-2; CDR3nt: TGTGCCAGCAGTTTAGTGCGGACAGGGTCCGCCTATGGCTACACCTTC; CDR3aa: CASSLVRTGSAYGYTF
abundance: few; v_gene: TRBV2; d_gene: -; j_gene: TRBJ2-1; CDR3nt: TGTGCCAGCAGTGAATACGGACTTTCCAACAATGAGCAGTTCTTC; CDR3aa: CASSEYGLSNNEQFF
abundance: -; v_gene: TRBV6-1; d_gene: -; j_gene: TRBJ2-7; CDR3nt: TGTGCCAGCAGCGACCTCATGGGGGCCCCCTACGAGCAGTACTTC; CDR3aa: CASSDLMGAPYEQYF
abundance: once; v_gene: TRBV20-1; d_gene: TRBD2; j_gene: TRBJ2-1; CDR3nt: TGCAGTGCTAGAGGAGCGGGGCAAACCTACAATGAGCAGTTCTTC; CDR3aa: CSARGAGQTYNEQFF